One sample yielded the 25 T cell receptor beta chains listed below, sequenced in a study of blood T cell repertoires in COVID-19. The table came from immunoSEQ multiplex PCR; TCRdb's copy has only in-frame clones and leaves some out. The sample comprises fewer than 250,000 clones, 75% to 90% of which are singletons, and around 2.6% rests with the top ten. Sequencing used peripheral blood. The receptors were sampled from a woman aged 65 to 85 with active or convalescent COVID-19.

The V and J genes are TRBV7-9 and TRBJ2-1; 10 bases map to TRBD2. This CDR3 has 17 amino acids. From germline, CDR1 is SEHNR and CDR2 FQNEAQ (reference sequence). Losses at the gene ends were 0 bases for V and 9 bases for J; bases not matched to a gene: 11. CDR3 sequence reads: CASSLAQGLAGEVEQFF. The DNA for the CDR3 is TGTGCCAGCAGCTTAGCGCAGGGGCTAGCGGGAGAAGTTGAGCAGTTCTTC.

The genes are TRBV5-1 and TRBJ2-2; TRBD1 matches 9 bases. The CDR3 runs 15 residues. The germline V gene has CDR1 SGHRS and CDR2 YFSETQ. V lost 0 bases and J lost 4; bases outside the gene matches: 1. DNA for the CDR3: TGCGCCAGCAGCTTGGACAGGGGGCCCACCGGGGAGCTGTTTTTT. Amino acid sequence: CASSLDRGPTGELFF. The complete variable domain, with remaining parts taken from reference TRBV5-1 and TRBJ2-2, reads KAGVTQTPRYLIKTRGQQVTLSCSPISGHRSVSWYQQTPGQGLQFLFEYFSETQRNKGNFPGRFSGRQFSNSRSEMNVSTLELGDSALYLCASSLDRGPTGELFFGEGSRLTVL.

The chain has TRBV3-1 (or the pseudogene TRBV3-2) and TRBJ2-3, with 10 bases identical to TRBD2. Germline V CDR1 and CDR2: LGHDT, YNNKEL (reference sequence). J gave up 0 bases and V 3 bases, and 6 bases lay outside the gene matches. The CDR3 runs to 17 residues. The CDR3 nucleotides are TGTGCCAGCAGCCAGTTCTTAGCGGGAGGTAGCACAGATACGCAGTATTTT. Its translation is CASSQFLAGGSTDTQYF.

V and J are TRBV19 and TRBJ2-7, with TRBD2 matching 7 bases. The germline gives CDR1 LNHDA, CDR2 SQIVND (reference sequence). With 9 bases clipped from V and 3 bases from J, the junction kept 8 bases outside the gene matches. CDR3 length equals 13 residues. The CDR3 DNA sequence: TGTGCCAGCGGACACGGGGAGGGCTACGAGCAGTACTTC. Protein sequence: CASGHGEGYEQYF. The full variable domain, in which reference TRBV19 and TRBJ2-7 provide the parts outside the CDR3, is DGGITQSPKYLFRKEGQNVTLSCEQNLNHDAMYWYRQDPGQGLRLIYYSQIVNDFQKGDIAEGYSVSREKKESFPLTVTSAQKNPTAFYLCASGHGEGYEQYFGPGTRLTVT.

The chain has TRBV27 and TRBJ2-7; D not certain. V dropped 7 bases and J dropped 2 bases, with 18 bases sitting between them. The CDR3 totals 15 residues. Germline V CDR1 and CDR2: MNHEY, SMNVEV (reference sequence). In DNA, the CDR3 is TGTGCCAGCACCTTGCCGTGGCAGTCAACCTACGAGCAGTACTTC. Protein product: CASTLPWQSTYEQYF.

This chain uses TRBV6-5 with TRBJ2-7; 7 nucleotides align to TRBD1. CDR3 size: 15 residues. Germline loops: CDR1 MNHEY, CDR2 SVGAGI. The trim removed 5 bases at V and 0 bases at J, leaving 7 bases unmatched. CDR3 residues: CASSLEAGGSYEQYF. The CDR3 DNA sequence: TGTGCCAGCAGTCTCGAGGCAGGGGGCTCCTACGAGCAGTACTTC.

The chain joins TRBV5-1 to TRBJ2-3, with D possibly being TRBD2 (5 bases). Germline V CDR1 and CDR2: SGHRS, YFSETQ. The CDR3 spans 15 residues. The V end lost 0 bases, the J end lost 4 bases, and 12 bases lay between the germline ends. As DNA, the CDR3 is TGCGCCAGCAGCTTGGGGGTGGGAGACGCAGATACGCAGTATTTT. Its translation: CASSLGVGDADTQYF. The full variable domain, in which reference TRBV5-1 and TRBJ2-3 provide the parts outside the CDR3, is KAGVTQTPRYLIKTRGQQVTLSCSPISGHRSVSWYQQTPGQGLQFLFEYFSETQRNKGNFPGRFSGRQFSNSRSEMNVSTLELGDSALYLCASSLGVGDADTQYFGPGTRLTVL.

This chain uses TRBV5-5 with TRBJ1-5, with D tentatively TRBD1 (6 bases). V was shortened by 3 bases and J by 3 bases, with 13 bases between the two germline ends. Looked up from germline, CDR1 is SGHKS and CDR2 is YYEKEE (reference sequence). The CDR3 contains 15 residues. The CDR3 DNA follows: TGTGCCAGCAGCTCCGGGACAACCATCAATCAGCCCCAGCATTTT. As protein: CASSSGTTINQPQHF.

V is TRBV3-1 (or the pseudogene TRBV3-2) and J is TRBJ2-7, with D tentatively TRBD1 (5 bases). There are 12 residues in the CDR3. The V and J ends lost 2 bases and 8 bases respectively, with 10 bases between them. Germline CDR1 LGHDT, CDR2 YNNKEL (reference sequence). The CDR3 region is CASSQLDRQQYF. CDR3 coding DNA: TGTGCCAGCAGCCAACTTGACAGACAGCAGTACTTC.

The chain uses TRBV25-1 and TRBJ1-1; 7 bases line up with TRBD1. Germline V CDR1 and CDR2: MGHDK, SYGVNS. Trimming took 4 bases from V and 3 from J; bases not matched to a gene: 17. The CDR3 totals 18 residues. The chain's CDR3 is CASSGDRVLGPMDTEAFF. DNA of the CDR3: TGTGCCAGCAGTGGCGACAGGGTGCTGGGACCCATGGACACTGAAGCTTTCTTT. The whole variable domain, filled in from reference TRBV25-1 and TRBJ1-1, reads EADIYQTPRYLVIGTGKKITLECSQTMGHDKMYWYQQDPGMELHLIHYSYGVNSTEKGDLSSESTVSRIRTEHFPLTLESARPSHTSQYLCASSGDRVLGPMDTEAFFGQGTRLTVV.

V usage is TRBV29-1 and J usage is TRBJ2-7; TRBD1 agrees at 8 bases. Unmatched junction bases numbered 3, after V lost 7 bases and J lost 1 base. CDR3 length: 12 amino acids. Per germline, CDR1 SQVTM and CDR2 ANQGSEA. The CDR3: CSAGQGSYEQYF. The CDR3 DNA follows: TGCAGCGCCGGACAGGGTTCCTACGAGCAGTACTTC.

The rearrangement joins TRBV9 to TRBJ1-4; tentative D call: TRBD1 (6 bases). Deletions cut 3 bases from V and 0 bases from J, with 6 bases between. The CDR3 is made up of 14 amino acids. Germline lookup yields CDR1 SGDLS and CDR2 YYNGEE. CDR3 sequence: CASSDRATNEKLFF. DNA of the CDR3: TGTGCCAGCAGCGACAGGGCAACTAATGAAAAACTGTTTTTT.

The gene calls are TRBV28 and TRBJ1-2; D may be TRBD1 (6 bases). V was shortened by 3 bases and J by 5 bases, with 10 bases between the two germline ends. Germline lookup yields CDR1 MDHEN and CDR2 SYDVKM. The CDR3 runs 13 residues. The DNA of the CDR3 is TGTGCCAGCAGTTTGGACAGTATTTATGGCTACACCTTC. This codes for CASSLDSIYGYTF.

V gene TRBV2 combines with J gene TRBJ1-1; 8 nucleotides align to TRBD1. The CDR3 has 13 residues. J gave up 1 base and V 7 bases, and 2 bases lay outside the gene matches. CDR1 is SNHLY and CDR2 is FYNNEI in the germline V gene. CDR3 nucleotides: TGTGCCAGCATAGACAGGGGGAACACTGAAGCTTTCTTT. Its translation: CASIDRGNTEAFF.

The chain couples TRBV30 to TRBJ1-3; no clear D gene. The CDR3 runs 14 residues. The V gene lost 3 bases and the J gene lost 0 bases, with 9 bases spanning the gap. Germline values: CDR1 GTSNPN, CDR2 SVGIG (reference sequence). The CDR3 region has the DNA TGTGCCTGGAGGTTTTCTTCCTCTGGAAACACCATATATTTT. Residues: CAWRFSSSGNTIYF.

This chain links TRBV6-5 with TRBJ1-1, with D uncertain. Per germline, CDR1 MNHEY and CDR2 SVGAGI. This CDR3 region has 11 residues. V shed 4 bases and J shed 9 bases, with 9 bases lying between them. Written as DNA, the CDR3 is TGTGCCAGCAGTTTAGAGGAAAAAGCTTTCTTT. Its translation: CASSLEEKAFF.

J is TRBJ2-7 and V is TRBV28; 8 nucleotides agree with TRBD2. Per germline, CDR1 MDHEN and CDR2 SYDVKM. The CDR3 totals 16 residues. J was trimmed by 0 bases and V by 7 bases; bases with no gene match: 11. CDR3 nucleotide sequence: TGTGCCAGCAACACGGAGCGGGAGTCAAGCTCCTACGAGCAGTACTTC. As protein: CASNTERESSSYEQYF.

V gene TRBV19 combines with J gene TRBJ2-1; TRBD1 might be the D (6 bases). V gave up 7 bases and J gave up 2 bases, with 12 bases separating them. The CDR3 runs 14 residues. Germline lookup yields CDR1 LNHDA and CDR2 SQIVND (reference sequence). CDR3 bases: TGTGCCAGTAAACCGGACAGCACCTACAATGAGCAGTTCTTC. It codes for CASKPDSTYNEQFF.

The chain has TRBV27 and TRBJ2-7, with D possibly being TRBD2 (6 bases). This CDR3 is 14 amino acids long. CDR1 and CDR2 (germline): MNHEY, SMNVEV (reference sequence). Trimming cost V 6 bases and J 2 bases, with 14 bases left between them. This chain's CDR3 is CASRLSGPAYEQYF. CDR3 nucleotide sequence: TGTGCCAGCAGACTTAGCGGCCCCGCCTACGAGCAGTACTTC.

The V gene is TRBV20-1, the J gene TRBJ2-3; weak D call: TRBD2 (6 bases). This CDR3 region has 11 residues. The germline CDR1 and CDR2 sequences are DFQATT and SNEGSKA (reference sequence). V gave up 6 bases and J gave up 7 bases, with 11 bases separating them. CDR3 loop: CSAEAGYTQYF. In DNA form, the CDR3 reads TGCAGTGCCGAGGCGGGGTATACGCAGTATTTT.

The V gene is TRBV18, the J gene TRBJ2-7; 8 nucleotides align to TRBD1. Trimming cost V 1 base and J 6 bases; bases outside gene matches: 20. Germline-derived CDR1 and CDR2 are KGHSH and LQKENI. The length of the CDR3 is 19 residues. CDR3 nucleotide sequence: TGTGCCAGCTCACCACAAAGTTGGATCGGTGTCCAGGGGGCGACCGAGCAGTACTTC. Encoded protein: CASSPQSWIGVQGATEQYF.

The rearrangement uses TRBV14 and TRBJ2-7, with no clear D. V gave up 4 bases and J gave up 4 bases, with 8 bases separating them. This CDR3 has 12 amino acids. CDR1 and CDR2 from the germline V gene are SGHDN and FVKESK. For the CDR3, the DNA is TGTGCCAGCAGCCCTTTCGGGTACGAGCAGTACTTC. Translated: CASSPFGYEQYF.

This clone was seen only a few times. The chain employs TRBV4-1 and TRBJ1-2; the D gene is possibly TRBD1 (5 bases). The germline gives CDR1 MGHRA, CDR2 YSYEKL. Trimming removed 3 bases from V and 5 bases from J, with 16 bases in between. The length of the CDR3 is 15 residues. CDR3 residues: CASSQDETASYGYTF. The CDR3 nucleotides read TGCGCCAGCAGCCAGGATGAGACAGCCTCATATGGCTACACCTTC.

The V call is TRBV6-5, the J call TRBJ1-1; 8 bases match TRBD1. Germline assignment: CDR1 MNHEY and CDR2 SVGAGI. After removal of 5 bases from V and 5 bases from J, the junction contained 10 bases not matched to a gene. This CDR3 is 15 amino acids long. DNA for the CDR3: TGTGCCAGCAGTCGACAGGGGCCTGGGGGTACTGAAGCTTTCTTT. Translated: CASSRQGPGGTEAFF.

The rearrangement uses TRBV27 and TRBJ1-4, with no clear D. The CDR3 contains 13 residues. Trimming took 6 bases from V and 10 from J, leaving 15 bases between them. Germline V gene data show CDR1 as MNHEY and CDR2 as SMNVEV (reference sequence). CDR3 nucleotides: TGTGCCAGCAGCGCACCCCCGAGTGGAAAACTGTTTTTT. It specifies CASSAPPSGKLFF.